These 11 T cell receptor beta chains came from one sample sequenced in a study of T cells in Graves' hyperthyroidism and ophthalmopathy (dated by TCRdb to between 2018 and 2021). The method was multiplex PCR. These reads were obtained on an Illumina HiSeq 2000. Amplification of TCR beta CDR3 regions was carried out from RNA transcripts. The first round of RT-PCR for the TCR CDR3 was performed with the HTBI primer set and the Qiagen OneStep RT-PCR kit. TCRdb trimmed public reads at Q25 via fastp, called clones via MiXCR and kept in-frame beta chains. Under each unique CDR3 protein, matching rows form one entry showing the most common genes and DNA. The sample table shows 200,000 to 300,000 distinct CDR3 sequences, and almost 25% are seen once. The leading ten clones occupy 35% of the sample. Sequenced material: blood. The origin of the receptors is a woman aged 40-49 years with Graves' ophthalmopathy.

At least ten counts were recorded for this clonotype. The chain carries TRBV24-1 and TRBJ2-5; possibly TRBD1 for D (6 bases). V lost 1 base and J lost 2, with 10 bases in between. In germline, CDR1 is KGHDR, CDR2 SFDVKD. There are 15 residues in the CDR3. This CDR3 is CATSDLPGTQETQYF. CDR3 bases: TGTGCCACCAGTGATTTACCCGGGACACAAGAGACCCAGTACTTC.

This clonotype was found many times. The chain uses TRBV12-3 or TRBV12-4 and TRBJ2-7; 11 bases align to TRBD2. Trimming cost V 6 bases and J 1 base; bases outside gene matches: 5. This CDR3 region has 15 residues. As DNA, the CDR3 is TGTGCCAGCAGAGTCACTAGCGGGAGTTCCTACGAGCAGTACTTC. Translated: CASRVTSGSSYEQYF.

Many counts were recorded for this clonotype. The V and J genes are TRBV13 and TRBJ2-7; 7 positions match TRBD1. V was clipped by 6 bases and J by 6 bases; unmatched bases: 8. This CDR3 region has 13 residues. Germline CDR1 is PRHDT and CDR2 is FYEKMQ (reference sequence). The CDR3: CASRNIGGGEQYF. CDR3 nucleotide sequence: TGTGCCAGCAGAAATATAGGGGGCGGCGAGCAGTACTTC.

This clonotype was detected many times. This CDR3 is CASSRNSSYGYTF. The CDR3 coding sequence is TGTGCCAGCAGTCGGAATTCTAGCTATGGCTACACCTTC. The rearrangement uses TRBV28 and TRBJ1-2; unclear D gene. V lost 5 bases and J lost 4, with 11 bases in between. The CDR3 totals 13 residues. Germline lookup yields CDR1 MDHEN and CDR2 SYDVKM.

This clonotype turned up a few times. The genes are TRBV5-1 and TRBJ2-6; a weak D match, TRBD1 (5 bases). This CDR3 has 15 amino acids. V was clipped by 6 bases and J by 1 base, with 11 bases between them. Germline values: CDR1 SGHRS, CDR2 YFSETQ. CDR3 coding DNA: TGCGCCAGCACACTTGACAGTTCTGGGGCCAACGTCCTGACTTTC. Translated, it gives CASTLDSSGANVLTF.

The chain couples TRBV6-5 to TRBJ2-7, with 7 bases matching TRBD1. This CDR3 is 15 amino acids long. Trimming removed 4 bases from V and 1 base from J; junction bases left unmatched: 7. Germline CDR1 and CDR2: MNHEY and SVGAGI. The CDR3 reads CASSSKTGQSYEQYF. The DNA of the CDR3 is TGTGCCAGCAGTTCGAAGACGGGACAGTCCTACGAGCAGTACTTC.

This clonotype occurred many times. The V gene is TRBV30, the J gene TRBJ1-2, with D tentatively TRBD1 (5 bases). Germline V gives CDR1 GTSNPN, CDR2 SVGIG (reference sequence). V gave up 1 base and J gave up 4 bases, with 16 bases separating them. The CDR3 has 15 amino acids. CDR3 sequence (DNA): TGTGCCTGGAGTGACGGGACGGCCTCTGGCTATGGCTACACCTTC. Amino acids: CAWSDGTASGYGYTF.

Concerning this clonotype itself: A read error may explain this, as a much larger clone is one base away. The genes are TRBV14 and TRBJ1-1, with D uncertain. Germline-derived CDR1 and CDR2 are SGHDN and FVKESK. The CDR3 extends over 13 amino acids. V lost 4 bases to trimming and J lost 5 bases, with 11 bases between them. CDR3 amino acids: CASSLLLLTEAFF. CDR3 coding DNA: TGTGCCAGCAGCCTCCTCCTACTGACTGAAGCTTTCTTT.

This clonotype was seen many times. This may stem from a read error, because a much larger clone lies one nucleotide away. The chain carries TRBV28 and TRBJ2-7, with D possibly matching TRBD1 (6 bases). The CDR3 runs to 12 residues. CDR1 and CDR2 from the germline V gene are MDHEN and SYDVKM. CDR3 sequence: CASSHQGYEQHF. The CDR3 bases are TGTGCCAGCAGCCACCAGGGGTACGAGCAGCACTTC. The full variable domain, its missing parts supplied by reference TRBV28 and TRBJ2-7, is DVKVTQSSRYLVKRTGEKVFLECVQDMDHENMFWYRQDPGLGLRLIYFSYDVKMKEKGDIPEGYSVSREKKERFSLILESASTNQTSMYLCASSHQGYEQHFGPGTRLTVT.

This clonotype was recorded at least ten times. The chain joins TRBV6-5 to TRBJ2-3; a weak D match, TRBD1 (6 bases). Germline V gives CDR1 MNHEY, CDR2 SVGAGI. Trimming removed 1 base from V and 2 bases from J, with 7 bases in between. The CDR3 sequence is 14 residues long. Here the CDR3 reads CASSYLGATDTQYF. In nucleotides, the CDR3 is TGTGCCAGCAGTTACTTGGGGGCCACAGATACGCAGTATTTT.

In this sample, this clonotype turned up a few times. The chain recombines TRBV6-1 with TRBJ2-2, with D perhaps matching TRBD1 (7 bases). Trimming removed 8 bases at V and 5 bases at J, with 24 bases between. The CDR3 spans 17 residues. Germline assignment: CDR1 MNHNS and CDR2 SASEGT. CDR3 nucleotides: TGTGCCAGCGCCCGATCGGTACAGGGGACTGGGACCGGGGAGCTGTTTTTT. Protein sequence: CASARSVQGTGTGELFF.